Listed below are T cell receptor beta chains from one sample, sequenced in a study of blood T cell repertoires in COVID-19. Produced via immunoSEQ multiplex PCR; TCRdb's table is partial and in-frame only. The repertoire holds 60,000 to 70,000 clones, with about 88% as singletons. Material for sequencing was peripheral blood. These receptors were obtained from a woman aged 55-70 years with COVID-19, enrolled during active disease. Both conserved end residues are part of each CDR3. The D gene is left open where the match is weak. Expanded clones are given a class, and other clones once, few, many or no size at all.

cdr3_nt: TGTGCCAGCAGAACACAGGGGTACACCGGGGAGCTGTTTTTT
cdr3_aa: CASRTQGYTGELFF
j_call: TRBJ2-2
clone_size: -
d_call: TRBD1
v_call: TRBV2

cdr3_nt: TGTGCCAGCAGCTTAGCAGTCGAGGGAGAAAAACTGTTTTTT
cdr3_aa: CASSLAVEGEKLFF
j_call: TRBJ1-4
clone_size: -
d_call: -
v_call: TRBV7-8

cdr3_nt: TGTGCCAGCAGCCGGGAGGCTTTCTTT
cdr3_aa: CASSREAFF
j_call: TRBJ1-1
clone_size: -
d_call: -
v_call: TRBV7-9

cdr3_nt: TGTGCCAGCAGCGTGGCCCCGAGGACAGGGAACACTGAAGCTTTCTTT
cdr3_aa: CASSVAPRTGNTEAFF
j_call: TRBJ1-1
clone_size: -
d_call: TRBD1
v_call: TRBV9

cdr3_nt: TGTGCCAGCGATACGGGGTTAAGCACAGATACGCAGTATTTT
cdr3_aa: CASDTGLSTDTQYF
j_call: TRBJ2-3
clone_size: -
d_call: -
v_call: TRBV9

cdr3_nt: TGTGCCAGCAGTGTCACAGGGACGAGAACTGAAGCTTTCTTT
cdr3_aa: CASSVTGTRTEAFF
j_call: TRBJ1-1
clone_size: -
d_call: -
v_call: TRBV25-1

cdr3_nt: TGTGCCAGCAGTTTATGGGGCGGACTAGCCTTAACAGATACGCAGTATTTT
cdr3_aa: CASSLWGGLALTDTQYF
j_call: TRBJ2-3
clone_size: -
d_call: TRBD2
v_call: TRBV27

cdr3_nt: TGTGCCAGCAGCCCCCGGGACATAAACACTGAAGCTTTCTTT
cdr3_aa: CASSPRDINTEAFF
j_call: TRBJ1-1
clone_size: -
d_call: -
v_call: TRBV7-8

cdr3_nt: TGCGCCAGCAGCCATCTCGGACAGGGAGGACCCTACAATGAGCAGTTCTTC
cdr3_aa: CASSHLGQGGPYNEQFF
j_call: TRBJ2-1
clone_size: -
d_call: TRBD1
v_call: TRBV4-3

cdr3_nt: TGTGCCAGCAGCTTAGATACCGGGGCTGGAAACACCATATATTTT
cdr3_aa: CASSLDTGAGNTIYF
j_call: TRBJ1-3
clone_size: -
d_call: -
v_call: TRBV7-2

cdr3_nt: TGTGCCAGCAGTTTATCCGGACAGGGGACTGAAGCTTTCTTT
cdr3_aa: CASSLSGQGTEAFF
j_call: TRBJ1-1
clone_size: -
d_call: TRBD1
v_call: TRBV28

cdr3_nt: TGTGCCACTCGACAGGGGGCAATAAATGAGCAGTTCTTC
cdr3_aa: CATRQGAINEQFF
j_call: TRBJ2-1
clone_size: -
d_call: TRBD1
v_call: TRBV27

cdr3_nt: TGTGCCAGCAGTTACTTATTGGGGAGGCCCGCTGAAGCTTTCTTT
cdr3_aa: CASSYLLGRPAEAFF
j_call: TRBJ1-1
clone_size: once
d_call: -
v_call: TRBV6-5

cdr3_nt: TGTGCCAGAAGCCCGAAGAGGGGGAAGAAACTGTTTTTT
cdr3_aa: CARSPKRGKKLFF
j_call: TRBJ1-4
clone_size: -
d_call: -
v_call: TRBV5-3

cdr3_nt: TGTGCCAGCAGCTTAGATCGACAGAACTATGGCTACACCTTC
cdr3_aa: CASSLDRQNYGYTF
j_call: TRBJ1-2
clone_size: -
d_call: -
v_call: TRBV7-2

cdr3_nt: TGTGCCAGCAGCGATTCCAGGGCCCCCGGGGAGCTGTTTTTT
cdr3_aa: CASSDSRAPGELFF
j_call: TRBJ2-2
clone_size: -
d_call: -
v_call: TRBV7-9

cdr3_nt: TGTGCCAGCAGCGTAACCCCGGGCGGGGGGCCTAACACTGAAGCTTTCTTT
cdr3_aa: CASSVTPGGGPNTEAFF
j_call: TRBJ1-1
clone_size: -
d_call: -
v_call: TRBV9

cdr3_nt: TGTGCCAGTAGCTCGCCGGGACAGGGGACCTACGAGCAGTACTTC
cdr3_aa: CASSSPGQGTYEQYF
j_call: TRBJ2-7
clone_size: -
d_call: TRBD1
v_call: TRBV19

cdr3_nt: TGTGCCAGCAGCTTAGTCGGAGGGACCAATGAGCAGTTCTTC
cdr3_aa: CASSLVGGTNEQFF
j_call: TRBJ2-1
clone_size: -
d_call: -
v_call: TRBV11-2

cdr3_nt: TGTGCCAGCAGACGACAGGGGATCAATCAGCCCCAGCATTTT
cdr3_aa: CASRRQGINQPQHF
j_call: TRBJ1-5
clone_size: -
d_call: TRBD1
v_call: TRBV27

cdr3_nt: TGTGCCAGCTCAGTCAGACAGGGCGATGAGCAGTTCTTC
cdr3_aa: CASSVRQGDEQFF
j_call: TRBJ2-1
clone_size: -
d_call: TRBD1
v_call: TRBV18

cdr3_nt: TGTGCCAGCAGCCGCGAGGGCGGCTTTGGAAACACCATATATTTT
cdr3_aa: CASSREGGFGNTIYF
j_call: TRBJ1-3
clone_size: -
d_call: -
v_call: TRBV3-1/TRBV3-2

cdr3_nt: TGTGCCAGCAGCTTAGAGTTTTCCACCTACAATGAGCAGTTCTTC
cdr3_aa: CASSLEFSTYNEQFF
j_call: TRBJ2-1
clone_size: -
d_call: -
v_call: TRBV5-5

cdr3_nt: TGTGCCAGCAGCCTAGTGGACAGTTATCAGCCCCAGCATTTT
cdr3_aa: CASSLVDSYQPQHF
j_call: TRBJ1-5
clone_size: -
d_call: -
v_call: TRBV5-5

cdr3_nt: TGTGCCAGCTCACTCTCGACAGGGAGGTCTGGAAACACCATATATTTT
cdr3_aa: CASSLSTGRSGNTIYF
j_call: TRBJ1-3
clone_size: -
d_call: TRBD1
v_call: TRBV18

cdr3_nt: TGTGCCAGCAGCGCCGGGACAGGGGGCTACGAGCAGTACTTC
cdr3_aa: CASSAGTGGYEQYF
j_call: TRBJ2-7
clone_size: -
d_call: TRBD1
v_call: TRBV11-3

cdr3_nt: TGTGCCAGCAGCGGGAGGGAACTAACCCAGGGGAGGACCGGGGAGCTGTTTTTT
cdr3_aa: CASSGRELTQGRTGELFF
j_call: TRBJ2-2
clone_size: many
d_call: -
v_call: TRBV3-1/TRBV3-2

cdr3_nt: TGTGCCAGTAGTATTGTGAACAGTAATCAGCCCCAGCATTTT
cdr3_aa: CASSIVNSNQPQHF
j_call: TRBJ1-5
clone_size: -
d_call: -
v_call: TRBV19

cdr3_nt: TGTGCCAGCAGCACTAGCGGGAGGAGGGGGCAGTTCTTC
cdr3_aa: CASSTSGRRGQFF
j_call: TRBJ2-1
clone_size: -
d_call: TRBD2
v_call: TRBV11-2

cdr3_nt: TGTGCCAGCACCCACGGGGCTAACTATGGCTACACCTTC
cdr3_aa: CASTHGANYGYTF
j_call: TRBJ1-2
clone_size: -
d_call: -
v_call: TRBV11-2

cdr3_nt: TGTGCCAGCAGTTCTCCTGGCAGGGTCTTTGACTATGGCTACACCTTC
cdr3_aa: CASSSPGRVFDYGYTF
j_call: TRBJ1-2
clone_size: -
d_call: -
v_call: TRBV6-5

cdr3_nt: TGTGCCAGTATGCGACAGGAGGATTCACCCCTCCACTTT
cdr3_aa: CASMRQEDSPLHF
j_call: TRBJ1-6
clone_size: -
d_call: -
v_call: TRBV19

cdr3_nt: TGTGCCAGCACCTCTCTAGCGTTAGGTGAGCAGTTCTTC
cdr3_aa: CASTSLALGEQFF
j_call: TRBJ2-1
clone_size: -
d_call: -
v_call: TRBV2

cdr3_nt: TGCGCCAGCAGTGAGCAGGGGGAGTCCCAGCCCCAGCATTTT
cdr3_aa: CASSEQGESQPQHF
j_call: TRBJ1-5
clone_size: -
d_call: TRBD1
v_call: TRBV10-1

cdr3_nt: TGCAGCGTTGCTATGAACACTGAAGCTTTCTTT
cdr3_aa: CSVAMNTEAFF
j_call: TRBJ1-1
clone_size: -
d_call: -
v_call: TRBV29-1

cdr3_nt: TGTGCCAGCAGCTCACCAGCCAGGCAACACGAGCAGTACTTC
cdr3_aa: CASSSPARQHEQYF
j_call: TRBJ2-7
clone_size: -
d_call: -
v_call: TRBV7-2

cdr3_nt: TGCGCCAGCGCGTCGATCGGAGACAAGGGGGATGAGCAGTTCTTC
cdr3_aa: CASASIGDKGDEQFF
j_call: TRBJ2-1
clone_size: -
d_call: -
v_call: TRBV5-1